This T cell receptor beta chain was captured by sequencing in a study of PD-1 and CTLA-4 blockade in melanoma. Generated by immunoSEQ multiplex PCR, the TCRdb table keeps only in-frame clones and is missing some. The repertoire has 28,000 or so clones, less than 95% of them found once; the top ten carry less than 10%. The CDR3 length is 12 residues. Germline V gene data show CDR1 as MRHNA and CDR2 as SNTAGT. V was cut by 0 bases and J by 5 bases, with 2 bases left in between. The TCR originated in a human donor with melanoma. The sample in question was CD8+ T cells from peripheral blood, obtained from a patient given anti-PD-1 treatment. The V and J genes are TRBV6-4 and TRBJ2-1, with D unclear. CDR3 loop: CASSDSHNEQFF. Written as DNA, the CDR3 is TGTGCCAGCAGTGACTCTCACAATGAGCAGTTCTTC.